This passage covers 21 T cell receptor beta chains from one sample sequenced in a study of blood T cell repertoires in COVID-19. Sequenced by immunoSEQ multiplex PCR; TCRdb stores in-frame clones only, minus some. This table has tens of thousands of clones, roughly 91% appearing once. The source material was peripheral blood. The receptors shown here come from a woman older than 75 with active or convalescent COVID-19.

This rearrangement joins TRBV5-4 to TRBJ2-5; D is perhaps TRBD1 (6 bases). Germline values: CDR1 SGHNT, CDR2 YYREEE (reference sequence). The CDR3 extends over 15 amino acids. The V end was cut by 3 bases, the J end by 1 base, with 13 bases between. The CDR3 region has the DNA TGTGCCAGCAGCTGGATCGACAGGACCCAAGAGACCCAGTACTTC. Protein sequence: CASSWIDRTQETQYF.

The chain uses TRBV19 and TRBJ1-6; 10 nucleotides align to TRBD1. This CDR3 has 15 residues. With V trimmed by 3 bases and J by 8 bases, 4 bases remained unmatched. Per the germline V gene, CDR1 is LNHDA and CDR2 is SQIVND (reference sequence). CDR3 DNA sequence: TGTGCCAGTAGTATCAGCGGGACAGGGGATTCACCCCTCCACTTT. Its protein product is CASSISGTGDSPLHF.

This clone was observed a handful of times. The chain joins TRBV6-5 to TRBJ1-2; TRBD1 is a possible D gene (5 bases). Per the germline V gene, CDR1 is MNHEY and CDR2 is SVGAGI. The CDR3 is made up of 15 amino acids. The ends were cut back, 7 bases at V and 5 bases at J, with 20 bases in the middle. CDR3 sequence: CASTNPPTDRYGYTF. In DNA, the CDR3 is TGTGCCAGCACCAACCCACCGACAGACCGGTATGGCTACACCTTC.

The J gene is TRBJ2-1, the V gene TRBV6-5; 9 bases match TRBD1. The germline V gene has CDR1 MNHEY and CDR2 SVGAGI. V was clipped by 4 bases and J by 8 bases; unmatched bases: 9. The CDR3 covers 15 residues. The CDR3 nucleotides read TGTGCCAGCAGTTTCCGGGACAGGGAAGGGTATGAGCAGTTCTTC. Translation: CASSFRDREGYEQFF.

The rearrangement joins TRBV25-1 to TRBJ2-3; 10 positions agree with TRBD1. In germline, CDR1 is MGHDK, CDR2 SYGVNS. This CDR3 has 15 amino acids. Trimming took 6 bases from V and 6 from J; bases not matched to a gene: 9. In nucleotides, the CDR3 is TGTGCCAGCAGCAACCAGGGACAGGGGAGGGATACGCAGTATTTT. Translated: CASSNQGQGRDTQYF.

This chain connects TRBV3-1 (or the pseudogene TRBV3-2) to TRBJ1-5, with TRBD1 matching over 8 bases. The CDR3 spans 17 residues. Germline lookup yields CDR1 LGHDT and CDR2 YNNKEL (reference sequence). Trimming took 8 bases from V and 1 from J; bases not matched to a gene: 13. The CDR3 is CASGGTGSPGSNQPQHF. DNA for the CDR3: TGTGCCAGCGGCGGGACAGGCTCTCCTGGGAGCAATCAGCCCCAGCATTTT.

The chain combines TRBV15 with TRBJ2-3; D perhaps matches TRBD1 (5 bases). The germline V and J ends were trimmed by 7 bases and 4 bases, with 21 bases remaining between them. Germline values: CDR1 LNHNV, CDR2 YYDKDF (reference sequence). The CDR3 sequence is 16 residues long. This CDR3 reads CATKPMGRAGADTQYF. CDR3 DNA: TGTGCCACCAAGCCAATGGGGCGTGCTGGCGCAGATACGCAGTATTTT.

The rearrangement joins TRBV6-4 to TRBJ2-6, with D possibly TRBD2 on 5 matching bases. Germline V gene sequence: CDR1 MRHNA, CDR2 SNTAGT. CDR3 length: 18 residues. Deletions cut 2 bases from V and 1 base from J, with 15 bases between. CDR3 sequence reads: CASSDGVEGRSGANVLTF. The DNA for the CDR3 is TGTGCCAGCAGTGACGGGGTAGAGGGTCGATCTGGGGCCAACGTCCTGACTTTC.

The CDR3 spells CSVGGLTSTDTQYF. The DNA of the CDR3 is TGCAGCGTGGGTGGGCTCACTAGCACAGATACGCAGTATTTT. The genes are TRBV29-1 and TRBJ2-3, with D unresolved. V dropped 6 bases and J dropped 0 bases, with 13 bases sitting between them. Germline V gene data show CDR1 as SQVTM and CDR2 as ANQGSEA. The CDR3 runs 14 residues.

This clone appeared once. The rearrangement joins TRBV5-1 to TRBJ1-1, with D unclear. CDR3 size: 13 residues. CDR1 and CDR2 from the germline V gene are SGHRS and YFSETQ. V shed 1 base and J shed 3 bases, with 7 bases lying between them. CDR3 sequence reads: CASSLQVDTEAFF. The CDR3 DNA reads as TGCGCCAGCAGCTTGCAGGTTGACACTGAAGCTTTCTTT.

This chain uses TRBV19 with TRBJ2-7; D unclear. Trimming left V 9 bases short and J 4 bases short, with 22 bases between. Per germline, CDR1 LNHDA and CDR2 SQIVND (reference sequence). The CDR3 consists of 15 residues. CDR3: CARPPEPRFAYEQYF. Here the CDR3 DNA reads TGTGCCAGACCCCCCGAGCCCAGGTTTGCATACGAGCAGTACTTC.

This clone was picked up one time. The chain links TRBV12-3 or TRBV12-4 to TRBJ1-1; D gene uncertain. The ends were cut back, 2 bases at V and 3 bases at J, with 7 bases in the middle. CDR3 length: 13 amino acids. The CDR3, as DNA: TGTGCCAGCAGTTTAACAGAGTACACTGAAGCTTTCTTT. It specifies CASSLTEYTEAFF.

This clone has only one observation. The gene calls are TRBV5-4 and TRBJ2-7; 8 positions match TRBD1. The length of the CDR3 is 16 residues. Germline CDR1 reads SGHNT; CDR2 reads YYREEE (reference sequence). V was pared by 1 base and J by 0 bases, with 6 bases of the junction left unmatched. The CDR3 loop is CASSLPGDRGSYEQYF. CDR3 bases: TGTGCCAGCAGCTTGCCTGGAGACAGGGGCTCCTACGAGCAGTACTTC.

The rearrangement links TRBV25-1 to TRBJ2-7; tentative D call: TRBD2 (5 bases). Per germline, CDR1 MGHDK and CDR2 SYGVNS. This CDR3 region has 13 residues. With 8 bases removed from V and 5 bases from J, the gap between germline ends came to 16 bases. CDR3 protein: CASAAGTGNEQYF. Written as DNA, the CDR3 is TGTGCCAGCGCCGCAGGAACGGGAAACGAGCAGTACTTC.

The chain combines TRBV7-9 with TRBJ1-3; TRBD1 is a possible D gene (6 bases). Trimming removed 5 bases at V and 3 bases at J, with 11 bases between. Germline CDR1 is SEHNR and CDR2 is FQNEAQ (reference sequence). This CDR3 has 14 residues. This CDR3 is CASSPRGFGNTIYF. DNA for the CDR3: TGTGCCAGCAGCCCCAGGGGATTTGGAAACACCATATATTTT.

The V call is TRBV28, the J call TRBJ1-5; TRBD1 agrees at 7 bases. Germline V gene sequence: CDR1 MDHEN, CDR2 SYDVKM. The CDR3 covers 15 residues. The ends lost 7 bases at V and 1 base at J; junction bases unmatched: 7. The CDR3 nucleotides read TGTGCCAGCAACAACGACAGGGCCAGCAATCAGCCCCAGCATTTT. This translates into CASNNDRASNQPQHF. Based on the CDR3 plus reference TRBV28 and TRBJ1-5, the full variable domain is DVKVTQSSRYLVKRTGEKVFLECVQDMDHENMFWYRQDPGLGLRLIYFSYDVKMKEKGDIPEGYSVSREKKERFSLILESASTNQTSMYLCASNNDRASNQPQHFGDGTRLSIL.

This clone was seen just once. This chain uses TRBV19 with TRBJ1-2; 8 bases are a match to TRBD1. The ends lost 1 base at V and 7 bases at J; junction bases unmatched: 11. Germline lookup yields CDR1 LNHDA and CDR2 SQIVND (reference sequence). The CDR3 covers 16 residues. The CDR3, as DNA: TGTGCCAGTAGTATAGTCGATGACAGGGGAACAGGTGGCTACACCTTC. Translation: CASSIVDDRGTGGYTF.

This clone occurred once. The chain recombines TRBV6-4 with TRBJ1-2; weak D call: TRBD1 (6 bases). The germline gives CDR1 MRHNA, CDR2 SNTAGT. The CDR3 totals 15 residues. Trimming took off 0 bases at V and 4 bases at J, with 12 bases between the two ends. The CDR3: CASSDSRGRGYGYTF. In DNA, the CDR3 is TGTGCCAGCAGTGACTCCAGGGGCAGGGGCTATGGCTACACCTTC.

The genes are TRBV19 and TRBJ2-3; 8 bases are a match to TRBD1. This CDR3 region has 15 residues. Trimming removed 8 bases from V and 3 bases from J; junction bases left unmatched: 10. The germline gives CDR1 LNHDA, CDR2 SQIVND (reference sequence). CDR3: CASDLAGGPTDTQYF. CDR3 sequence (DNA): TGTGCCAGTGACCTAGCAGGGGGCCCGACAGATACGCAGTATTTT.

This chain joins TRBV4-1 and TRBJ1-2, with 11 bases fitting TRBD1. Germline V gene lookup returns CDR1 MGHRA and CDR2 YSYEKL. The ends lost 4 bases at V and 4 bases at J; junction bases unmatched: 14. CDR3 length equals 18 residues. The CDR3 nucleotides are TGCGCCAGCAGCCTAAGTGGGACAGGGGGTACGGCCCTCTATGGCTACACCTTC. It codes for CASSLSGTGGTALYGYTF.

V gene TRBV29-1 combines with J gene TRBJ2-3; no firm D call. The germline V gene encodes CDR1 SQVTM and CDR2 ANQGSEA. Trimming removed 3 bases at V and 2 bases at J, with 9 bases between. There are 13 residues in the CDR3. The CDR3 region has the DNA TGCAGCGTTGATACGCGGTACACAGATACGCAGTATTTT. It is translated as CSVDTRYTDTQYF.